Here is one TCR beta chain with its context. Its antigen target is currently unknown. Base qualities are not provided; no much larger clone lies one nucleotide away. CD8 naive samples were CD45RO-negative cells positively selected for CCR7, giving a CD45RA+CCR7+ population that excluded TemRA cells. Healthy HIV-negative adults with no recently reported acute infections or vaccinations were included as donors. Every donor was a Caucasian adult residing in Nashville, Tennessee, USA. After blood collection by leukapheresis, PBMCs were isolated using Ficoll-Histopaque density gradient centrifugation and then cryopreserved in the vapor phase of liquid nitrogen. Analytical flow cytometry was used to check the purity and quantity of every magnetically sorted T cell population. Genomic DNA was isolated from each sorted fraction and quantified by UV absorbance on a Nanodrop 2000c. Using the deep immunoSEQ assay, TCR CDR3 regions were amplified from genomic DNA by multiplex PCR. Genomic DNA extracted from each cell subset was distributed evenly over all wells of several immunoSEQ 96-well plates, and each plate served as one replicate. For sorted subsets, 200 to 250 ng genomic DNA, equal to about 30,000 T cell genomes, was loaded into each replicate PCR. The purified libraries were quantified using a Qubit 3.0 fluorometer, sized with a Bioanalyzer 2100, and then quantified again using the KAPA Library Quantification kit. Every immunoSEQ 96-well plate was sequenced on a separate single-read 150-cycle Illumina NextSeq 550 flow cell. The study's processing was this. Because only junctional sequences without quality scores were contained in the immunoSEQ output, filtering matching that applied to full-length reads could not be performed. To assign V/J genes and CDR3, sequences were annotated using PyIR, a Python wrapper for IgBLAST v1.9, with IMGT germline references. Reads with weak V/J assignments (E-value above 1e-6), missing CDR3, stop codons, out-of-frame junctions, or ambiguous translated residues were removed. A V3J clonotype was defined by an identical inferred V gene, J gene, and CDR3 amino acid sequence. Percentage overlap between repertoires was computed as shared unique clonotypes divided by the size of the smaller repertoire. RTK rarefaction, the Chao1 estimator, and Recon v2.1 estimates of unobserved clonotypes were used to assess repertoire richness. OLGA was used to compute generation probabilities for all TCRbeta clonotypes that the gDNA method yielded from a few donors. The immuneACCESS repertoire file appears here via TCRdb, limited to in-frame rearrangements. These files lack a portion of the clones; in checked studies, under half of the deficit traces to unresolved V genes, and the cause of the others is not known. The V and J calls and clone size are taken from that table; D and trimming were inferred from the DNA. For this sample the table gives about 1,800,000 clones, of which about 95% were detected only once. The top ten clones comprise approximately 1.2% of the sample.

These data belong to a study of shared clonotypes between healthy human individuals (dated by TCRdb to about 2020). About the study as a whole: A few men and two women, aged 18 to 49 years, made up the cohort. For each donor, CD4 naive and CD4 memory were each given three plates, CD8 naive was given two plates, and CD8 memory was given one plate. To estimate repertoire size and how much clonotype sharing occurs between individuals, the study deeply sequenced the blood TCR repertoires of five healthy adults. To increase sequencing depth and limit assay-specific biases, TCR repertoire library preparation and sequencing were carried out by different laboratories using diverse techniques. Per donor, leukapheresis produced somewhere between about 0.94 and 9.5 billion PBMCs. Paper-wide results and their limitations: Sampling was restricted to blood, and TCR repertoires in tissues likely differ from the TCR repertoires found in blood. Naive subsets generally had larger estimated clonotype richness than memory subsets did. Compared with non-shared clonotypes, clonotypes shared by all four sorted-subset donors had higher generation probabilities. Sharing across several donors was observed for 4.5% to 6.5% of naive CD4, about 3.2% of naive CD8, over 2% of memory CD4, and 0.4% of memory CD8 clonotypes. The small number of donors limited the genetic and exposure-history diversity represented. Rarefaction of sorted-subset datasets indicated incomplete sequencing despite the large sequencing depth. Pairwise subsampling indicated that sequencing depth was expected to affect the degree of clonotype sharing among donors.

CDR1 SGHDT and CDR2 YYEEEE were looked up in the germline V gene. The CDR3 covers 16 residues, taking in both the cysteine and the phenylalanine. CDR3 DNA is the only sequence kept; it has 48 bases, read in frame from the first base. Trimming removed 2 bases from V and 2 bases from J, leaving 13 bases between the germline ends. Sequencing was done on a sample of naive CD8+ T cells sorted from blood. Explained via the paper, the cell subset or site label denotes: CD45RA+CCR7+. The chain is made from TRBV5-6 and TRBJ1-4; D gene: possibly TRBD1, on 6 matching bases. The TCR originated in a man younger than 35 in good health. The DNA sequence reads TGTGCCAGCAGCTTCCAATTCAGGGGTACTAATGAAAAACTGTTTTTT. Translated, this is CASSFQFRGTNEKLFF.